The 19 T cell receptor beta chains listed next were all sequenced from one sample in a study of CD8 T cells in ankylosing spondylitis. Study findings and constraints: Seemingly distinctive of ankylosing spondylitis blood was a TCR beta motif formed by eight highly homologous variants.

These TCRs' antigens remain unknown. Via MiXCR, TCRdb re-called the 5' RACE reads, giving one row per CDR3 protein. The sample has about 540,000 distinct CDR3 sequences; 9.5% to 15% are singletons. The sequencing sample was made of blood, either unsorted or a sorted T cell fraction (not recorded which). The origin of the receptors is a male donor with ankylosing spondylitis.

This clonotype was detected a few times. The chain recombines TRBV6-1 with TRBJ1-2, with TRBD1 as a possible D gene (6 bases). Germline V CDR1 and CDR2: MNHNS, SASEGT. The V and J ends lost 6 bases and 4 bases respectively, with 18 bases between them. The CDR3 has 15 amino acids. CDR3 region: CASRPLGGLGYGYTF. The DNA of the CDR3 is TGTGCCAGCAGACCACTAGGGGGATTGGGCTATGGCTACACCTTC.

This clonotype occurred a few times. This chain connects TRBV3-1 to TRBJ2-2; D unresolved. The CDR3 totals 13 residues. Trimming shortened V by 0 bases and J by 7 bases, and 6 bases separated the two germline ends. Germline-derived CDR1 and CDR2 are LGHDT and YNNKEL (reference sequence). CDR3 in DNA: TGTGCCAGCAGCCAAGATGAAGGCGGGGAGCTGTTTTTT. Its translation is CASSQDEGGELFF.

This clonotype was observed a handful of times. This rearrangement joins TRBV20-1 to TRBJ2-3; D unclear. V was shortened by 5 bases and J by 1 base, with 7 bases between the two germline ends. Per the germline V gene, CDR1 is DFQATT and CDR2 is SNEGSKA (reference sequence). CDR3 length: 12 amino acids. The CDR3 DNA reads TGCAGTGCTCAAGGCGGCACAGATACGCAGTATTTT. Its protein is CSAQGGTDTQYF.

The chain links TRBV4-2 to TRBJ2-3; 9 nucleotides line up with TRBD2. CDR1 is LGHNA, CDR2 YNFKEQ, per germline. The CDR3 totals 17 residues. Trimming took 1 base from V and 5 from J; bases not matched to a gene: 10. The CDR3 reads CASSQVSLAGDIDTQYF. The CDR3 DNA reads TGTGCCAGCAGCCAAGTCTCCTTAGCGGGAGATATAGATACGCAGTATTTT.

V and J are TRBV5-6 and TRBJ2-2; the match to TRBD1 covers 11 bases. The CDR3 has 16 amino acids. V lost 0 bases and J lost 10; bases outside the gene matches: 8. Germline CDR1 is SGHDT and CDR2 is YYEEEE. This chain's CDR3 is CASSLAGTGGWMELFF. DNA of the CDR3: TGTGCCAGCAGCTTGGCCGGGACAGGGGGTTGGATGGAGCTGTTTTTT.

V gene TRBV5-1 combines with J gene TRBJ2-7, with 9 nucleotides matching TRBD2. With 5 bases clipped from V and 0 bases from J, the junction kept 6 bases outside the gene matches. Per germline, CDR1 SGHRS and CDR2 YFSETQ. The CDR3 sequence is 15 residues long. CDR3 residues: CASSGASGISYEQYF. CDR3 nucleotide sequence: TGCGCCAGCAGTGGGGCTAGCGGGATCTCCTACGAGCAGTACTTC.

This chain uses TRBV12-3 or TRBV12-4 with TRBJ1-2, with D maybe TRBD1 (6 bases). V lost 6 bases and J 4 bases, leaving 12 bases between the germline ends. CDR3 length: 13 residues. The CDR3 DNA sequence: TGTGCCAGCAGAAAACAGGGACTCTATGGCTACACCTTC. This codes for CASRKQGLYGYTF.

The gene calls are TRBV30 and TRBJ1-2, with D perhaps matching TRBD1 (6 bases). The germline V gene has CDR1 GTSNPN and CDR2 SVGIG (reference sequence). The CDR3 is 12 residues long. V was shortened by 7 bases and J by 7 bases, with 16 bases between the two germline ends. In nucleotides, the CDR3 is TGTGCCTATAACAGGGATTCGACTGGCTACACCTTC. This sequence encodes CAYNRDSTGYTF.

This clonotype was seen a handful of times. The chain couples TRBV15 to TRBJ2-5; the D is unclear. Trimming removed 7 bases from V and 5 bases from J, with 14 bases in between. The CDR3 spans 13 residues. Germline values: CDR1 LNHNV, CDR2 YYDKDF (reference sequence). Here the CDR3 reads CATNSRSRETQYF. The CDR3 DNA follows: TGTGCCACCAACTCCCGCTCCCGGGAGACCCAGTACTTC.

This chain joins TRBV7-2 and TRBJ1-3; possible D gene TRBD1, 6 bases. CDR3 length: 17 amino acids. Germline-derived CDR1 and CDR2 are SGHTA and FQGNSA. V lost 2 bases to trimming and J lost 0 bases, with 14 bases between them. The CDR3 region has the DNA TGTGCCAGCAGCTTATCTCAGGGGCCGGTCTCTGGAAACACCATATATTTT. It codes for CASSLSQGPVSGNTIYF.

CDR3 sequence reads: CASSYPLPETQYF. CDR3 DNA sequence: TGTGCCAGCAGCTACCCCCTCCCCGAGACCCAGTACTTC. The chain links TRBV7-9 to TRBJ2-5, with no clear D. The CDR3 sequence is 13 residues long. The V gene lost 4 bases and the J gene lost 5 bases, with 11 bases spanning the gap. CDR1 and CDR2 from the germline V gene are SEHNR and FQNEAQ (reference sequence).

The chain recombines TRBV27 with TRBJ2-2; D is uncertain. The CDR3 length is 14 residues. CDR1 is MNHEY and CDR2 is SMNVEV in the germline V gene (reference sequence). V gave up 5 bases and J gave up 5 bases, with 12 bases separating them. The CDR3 is CASSPIVGTGELFF. As DNA, the CDR3 is TGTGCCAGCAGTCCAATCGTGGGGACCGGGGAGCTGTTTTTT.

This clonotype was picked up a small number of times. This rearrangement joins TRBV5-5 to TRBJ2-3, with D perhaps TRBD2 (5 bases). Germline V gene data show CDR1 as SGHKS and CDR2 as YYEKEE (reference sequence). The CDR3 length is 14 residues. V lost 0 bases to trimming and J lost 5 bases, with 10 bases between them. DNA of the CDR3: TGTGCCAGCAGCTTGGCGGGATGGGGAGATACGCAGTATTTT. This translates into CASSLAGWGDTQYF.

The chain employs TRBV20-1 and TRBJ2-3; D perhaps matches TRBD1 (6 bases). This CDR3 has 14 amino acids. The V gene lost 5 bases and the J gene lost 0 bases, with 12 bases spanning the gap. Germline CDR1 and CDR2: DFQATT and SNEGSKA (reference sequence). The DNA for the CDR3 is TGCAGTGCTTCGGGACATACTAGCACAGATACGCAGTATTTT. Residues: CSASGHTSTDTQYF.

The sample holds many counts of this clonotype. The V gene is TRBV11-1, the J gene TRBJ2-7, with 14 nucleotides matching TRBD2. Germline-derived CDR1 and CDR2 are SGHAT and FQDESV (reference sequence). With V trimmed by 0 bases and J by 1 base, 5 bases remained unmatched. The CDR3 is 18 residues long. This CDR3 is CASSLAIGTSGRSYEQYV. The CDR3 DNA reads as TGTGCCAGCAGCTTAGCGATCGGGACTAGCGGGAGATCCTACGAGCAGTACGTC.

This clonotype was recorded at least ten times. The chain employs TRBV3-1 and TRBJ2-3, with no clear D. The CDR3 length is 13 residues. Germline V gene sequence: CDR1 LGHDT, CDR2 YNNKEL (reference sequence). The V end was cut by 1 base, the J end by 2 bases, with 4 bases between. In DNA, the CDR3 is TGTGCCAGCAGCCAAGGATTCACAGATACGCAGTATTTT. It encodes CASSQGFTDTQYF.

Details on this clonotype: A much larger clone sits a single nucleotide away, making a read error possible. The chain couples TRBV11-3 to TRBJ1-6, with unresolved D. CDR1 and CDR2 from the germline V gene are SGHNT and YENEEA. V lost 1 base, J lost 7 bases, and 5 bases lay in between. The CDR3 extends over 13 amino acids. The CDR3 sequence: CASSLVTNSPLHF. Here the CDR3 DNA reads TGTGCCAGCAGCTTAGTAACGAATTCACCCCTCCACTTT.

The chain carries TRBV20-1 and TRBJ2-3; 9 nucleotides line up with TRBD2. Germline CDR1 is DFQATT and CDR2 is SNEGSKA (reference sequence). V lost 7 bases, J lost 5 bases, and 7 bases stayed unmatched. The CDR3 runs to 13 residues. The CDR3 nucleotides read TGCAGTGGGGGTGCGGGAGGGGGAGATACGCAGTATTTT. Its protein product is CSGGAGGGDTQYF.

The chain joins TRBV2 to TRBJ2-7; possible D gene TRBD2, 6 bases. This CDR3 has 11 amino acids. Looked up from germline, CDR1 is SNHLY and CDR2 is FYNNEI. The V gene lost 6 bases and the J gene lost 6 bases, with 9 bases spanning the gap. This chain's CDR3 is CASRGGSEQYV. The CDR3 DNA reads as TGTGCCAGCAGGGGAGGAAGCGAGCAGTACGTC.